This T cell receptor (beta chain) emerged from a study of OX40 agonist ivuxolimab in advanced cancers. Study as a whole: The dose-escalation cohort had hepatocellular carcinoma, melanoma, renal cell or head and neck cancer. People who had prior anti-PD-1, anti-PD-L1 or anti-CTLA-4 therapy could take part, and under 45% had some.

A remark on this clone: The target antigen is unknown.

General study findings and limits: CD4+ and CD8+ T cells in blood underwent clonal expansion by week 6 at 0.1 to 3.0 mg/kg. The study found that CD8+ T cells averaged more expanded clones than CD4+.

The assay was immunoSEQ multiplex PCR, and TCRdb's table has in-frame clones only and misses some. The sample lists 25,000 to 40,000 clones, about four fifths occurring once. This CDR3 is built from 18 residues. Germline V gene data show CDR1 as MDHEN and CDR2 as SYDVKM. The receptor comes from an adult with an advanced solid tumor such as melanoma, head and neck, liver or kidney cancer. This specimen was CD4+ or CD8+ T cells sorted from blood, taken in a trial of the OX40 agonist ivuxolimab. The chain employs TRBV28 and TRBJ2-5; 10 bases are a match to TRBD1. The J call is doubtful: the DNA matches TRBJ2-7 better. CDR3 region: CASSPGTGVYGFSYEQYF. The CDR3 nucleotides read TGTGCCAGCAGCCCCGGGACAGGGGTGTACGGGTTCTCCTACGAGCAGTACTTC.